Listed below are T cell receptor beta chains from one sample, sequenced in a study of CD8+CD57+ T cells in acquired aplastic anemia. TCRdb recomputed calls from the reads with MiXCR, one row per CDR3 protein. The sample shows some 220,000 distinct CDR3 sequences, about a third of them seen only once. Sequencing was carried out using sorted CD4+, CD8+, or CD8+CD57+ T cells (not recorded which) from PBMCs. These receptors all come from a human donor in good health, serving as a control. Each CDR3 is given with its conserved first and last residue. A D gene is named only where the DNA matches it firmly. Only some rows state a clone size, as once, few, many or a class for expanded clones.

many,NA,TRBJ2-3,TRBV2,TGTGCCAGCGGCCTAGAGCCAACGAGCACAGATACGCAGTATTTT,CASGLEPTSTDTQYF
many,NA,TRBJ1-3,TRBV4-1,TGCGCCAGCAGCCAAGTAGCTGTGGGCACCATATATTTT,CASSQVAVGTIYF
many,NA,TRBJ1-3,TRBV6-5,TGTGCCAGCAGTTCGGGACCTACTGGAAACACCATATATTTT,CASSSGPTGNTIYF
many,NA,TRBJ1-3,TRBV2,TGTGCCAGCACCTCTCAGGGAGTTGGAAACACCATATATTTT,CASTSQGVGNTIYF
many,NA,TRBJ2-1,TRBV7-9,TGTGCCAGCAGCCGACCCTGGGATGAGCAGTTCTTC,CASSRPWDEQFF
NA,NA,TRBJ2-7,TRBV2,TGTGCCAGCGGACGGGACTGGAGAGAAACCTACGAGCAGTACTTC,CASGRDWRETYEQYF
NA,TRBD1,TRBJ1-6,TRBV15,TGTGCCACCAGCAGGGCTCCGGGACAGGGGATTTCACCCCTCCACTTT,CATSRAPGQGISPLHF
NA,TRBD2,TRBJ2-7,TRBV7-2,TGTGCCAGCAGCCCTAGCGGGGCTGGAGAGCAGTACTTC,CASSPSGAGEQYF
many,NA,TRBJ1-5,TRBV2,TGTGCCAGCAGTGAGCAGGGCAATCAGCCCCAGCATTTT,CASSEQGNQPQHF
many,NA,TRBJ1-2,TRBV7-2,TGTGCCAGCAGCTTACAAAACTATGGCTACACCTTC,CASSLQNYGYTF
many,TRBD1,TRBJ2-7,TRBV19,TGTGCCAGTACGGGGACAGGGGCTGGGGAGCAGTACTTC,CASTGTGAGEQYF
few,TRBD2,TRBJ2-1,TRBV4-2,TGTGCCAGCAACGGGGGAGGGCCTGGTCCCAATGAGCAGTTCTTC,CASNGGGPGPNEQFF
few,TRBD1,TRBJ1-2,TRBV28,TGTGCCAGCAGTTTATCAGGGGGGTCCCGTCTGGCCTATGGCTACACCTTC,CASSLSGGSRLAYGYTF
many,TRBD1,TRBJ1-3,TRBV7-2,TGTGCCAGCAGGGGACAGGGGACTGGAAACACCATATATTTT,CASRGQGTGNTIYF
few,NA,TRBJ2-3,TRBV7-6,TGTGCCAGCTCACCCTTAGCGGACCGAGGGGATACGCAGTATTTT,CASSPLADRGDTQYF
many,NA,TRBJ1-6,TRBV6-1,TGTGCCACTAAGGGGAGGCGTTCACCCCTCCACTTT,CATKGRRSPLHF
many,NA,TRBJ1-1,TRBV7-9,TGTGCCAGCAGCCCAACAAGGAACACTGAAGCTTTCTTT,CASSPTRNTEAFF
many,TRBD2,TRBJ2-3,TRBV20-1,TGCAGTGCTAGACCTTCTAGCGGGGGCACAGATACGCAGTATTTT,CSARPSSGGTDTQYF
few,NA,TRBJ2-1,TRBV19,TGTGCCAGTAGTATAGGCCAGGTTATGGCCAATGAGCAGTTCTTC,CASSIGQVMANEQFF
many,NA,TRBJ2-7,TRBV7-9,TGTGCCAGCAGCTTGGTTGCTTCAGACGAGCAGTACTTC,CASSLVASDEQYF
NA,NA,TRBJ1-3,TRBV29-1,TGCAGCGTTGCATCTGGGGGGGGCTCTGGAAACACCATATATTTT,CSVASGGGSGNTIYF
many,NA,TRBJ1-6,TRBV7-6,TGTGCCAGCAGCTCAAGGTTGCAATCACCCCTCCACTTT,CASSSRLQSPLHF
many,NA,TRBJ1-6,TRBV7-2,TGTGCCAGCAGGCGGACGGATAATTCACCCCTCCACTTT,CASRRTDNSPLHF
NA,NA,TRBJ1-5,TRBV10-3,TGTGCCATCAGTGACGGGGATCAGCCCCAGCATTTT,CAISDGDQPQHF
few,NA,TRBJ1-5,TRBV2,TGTGCCAGCAACCCACAGGGTAGACTCAATCAGCCCCAGCATTTT,CASNPQGRLNQPQHF
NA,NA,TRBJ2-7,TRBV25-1,TGTGCCAGCAGTGAAGCTGGGGGGCAGCAGTACTTC,CASSEAGGQQYF
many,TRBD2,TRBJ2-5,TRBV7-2,TGTGCCAGCAGCCCTAGCGGGGGAAGACAAGAGACCCAGTACTTC,CASSPSGGRQETQYF
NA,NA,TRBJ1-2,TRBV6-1,TGTGCCAGCGGACGGGGGAGGGGAAGTGGGGGCTACACCTTC,CASGRGRGSGGYTF
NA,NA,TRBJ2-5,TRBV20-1,TGCAGTGCCGAAAGACCCGGGTGGCAAGAGACCCAGTACTTC,CSAERPGWQETQYF
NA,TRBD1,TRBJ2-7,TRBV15,TGCGTCACCTCTTCGGGGACAGGTCCCTACGAGCAGTACTTC,CVTSSGTGPYEQYF
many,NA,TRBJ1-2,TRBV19,TGTGCCAGTAGTATCGGAGGCCCTTATGGCTACACCTTC,CASSIGGPYGYTF